What follows describes a single T cell receptor (beta chain). The antigen is unknown. The immunoSEQ assay was version 4, run in survey mode. Produced via immunoSEQ multiplex PCR; TCRdb's table is partial and in-frame only. This sample has roughly 48,000 clones, with 88% found just once. Anti-CD3/anti-CD28 beads served as a nonspecific positive control stimulus. CD4+ T cells upregulating both CD40 ligand and CD69 were sorted as responding cells. Donors were HIV-1-infected adults who began suppressive ART during chronic infection. The data belong to a study of persistence of HIV-infected CD4 T cells. Overall study results and limits: Compared with CD3/CD28-stimulated cells, CMV- and Gag-responding cells showed lower TCRbeta richness. Antigen-responding cells were enriched for degenerate expanded CDR3beta sequences. Proviral oligoclonality tracked with TCR oligoclonality within the same sorted cells.

The V end was cut by 4 bases, the J end by 0 bases, with 12 bases between. The germline CDR1 and CDR2 sequences are SGDLS and YYNGEE. CDR3 size: 15 residues. The chain links TRBV9 to TRBJ2-3; possible D gene TRBD2, 5 bases. The sample in question was CD4+ T cells sorted from PBMCs after approximately 19-hour stimulation, obtained from a patient who received antiretroviral therapy. This TCR came from an adult woman with HIV who was CMV-seropositive. CDR3: CASSIRAASTDTQYF. The CDR3 DNA follows: TGTGCCAGCAGCATTAGAGCGGCTAGCACAGATACGCAGTATTTT.